These T cell receptor beta chains were read from a single sample in a study of blood T cell repertoires in COVID-19. Profiling relied on immunoSEQ multiplex PCR, and the TCRdb table lists in-frame clones only, not all of them. This table has just under 95,000 clones, 80% appearing once. The source material was peripheral blood. These receptors all stem from a human donor in a cohort sampled during active COVID-19. CDR3s include the opening cysteine and the closing phenylalanine or tryptophan. A D gene is named only where the DNA matches it firmly. Size is omitted from some rows. Given values are once, few, many or a class for expanded clones.

D,J,V,size,DNA,CDR3
TRBD1,TRBJ1-4,TRBV19,-,TGTGCCAGTAGTTTACAGGGGCCGACTGAAAAACTGTTTTTT,CASSLQGPTEKLFF
TRBD1,TRBJ2-7,TRBV5-1,-,TGCGCCAGCGCCGGGACAGGGATGTACGAGCAGTACTTC,CASAGTGMYEQYF
TRBD2,TRBJ2-1,TRBV9,-,TGTGCCAGCAGCGTGACTAGCGGGGGCCAAGGGGAGCAGTTCTTC,CASSVTSGGQGEQFF
TRBD1,TRBJ2-6,TRBV9,-,TGTGCCAGCAACTTAAGGGGGACAGGGGGCTCTGGGGCCAACGTCCTGACTTTC,CASNLRGTGGSGANVLTF
-,TRBJ1-2,TRBV3-1/TRBV3-2,-,TGTGCCAGCAGCCAGCCGACACAGGGAAGAGGCTACACCTTC,CASSQPTQGRGYTF
-,TRBJ2-7,TRBV10-3,-,TGTGCCATCAGTGTGAACAGCGGGCCGTCCTACGAGCAGTACTTC,CAISVNSGPSYEQYF
TRBD2,TRBJ2-7,TRBV30,-,TGTGCCTGGGGGACTAGCCTCCACGAGCAGTACTTC,CAWGTSLHEQYF
-,TRBJ2-1,TRBV5-8,once,TGTGCCAGCCCAAGGTTCAGGGGAAACAATGAGCAGTTCTTC,CASPRFRGNNEQFF
-,TRBJ1-5,TRBV19,few,TGTGCCAGTAGGCAGGGGAATCAGCCCCAGCATTTT,CASRQGNQPQHF
-,TRBJ2-2,TRBV5-1,-,TGCGCCAGCGCCCGGACACCGAACACCGGGGAGCTGTTTTTT,CASARTPNTGELFF
-,TRBJ2-7,TRBV25-1,-,TGTGCCAGCAGTAGAGGGTCCTACGAGCAGTACTTC,CASSRGSYEQYF
-,TRBJ1-5,TRBV5-1,-,TGCGCCAGCAGCCCAGGGAATTTGGGCAATCAGCCCCAGCATTTT,CASSPGNLGNQPQHF
-,TRBJ2-7,TRBV6-1,-,TGTGCCAGCAGTGAAGGGCCAGGCCCCTACGAGCAGTACTTC,CASSEGPGPYEQYF
TRBD2,TRBJ2-1,TRBV6-5,few,TGTGCCAGCCATACGGGAGGGTACAATGAGCAGTTCTTC,CASHTGGYNEQFF
-,TRBJ2-7,TRBV7-2,-,TGTGCCAGCAGCTTCGGGAGGGGGCGGTACGAGCAGTACTTC,CASSFGRGRYEQYF
TRBD1,TRBJ1-4,TRBV7-2,-,TGTGCCAGCAGCTCAGGACAGGAACGCGGAAAACTGTTTTTT,CASSSGQERGKLFF
TRBD2,TRBJ2-3,TRBV7-8,-,TGTGCCAGCAGCTTAGGGGGGACTAGCGGGAGAACAGATACGCAGTATTTT,CASSLGGTSGRTDTQYF
-,TRBJ1-4,TRBV15,-,TGTGCCACCAGCAGAGTTCGTTTAACTAATGAAAAACTGTTTTTT,CATSRVRLTNEKLFF
TRBD1,TRBJ1-2,TRBV12-3/TRBV12-4,few,TGTGCCAGCAGTCACGGCACAGGGACAGGGATTGTATTC,CASSHGTGTGIVF
TRBD1,TRBJ1-1,TRBV6-1,-,TGTGCCAGCAGTGAACCACAGGGGGGGGTAAACACTGAAGCTTTCTTT,CASSEPQGGVNTEAFF
-,TRBJ1-5,TRBV6-1,few,TGTGCCAGCAGTGAAGTTCAGGGGACGGGCAATCAGCCCCAGCATTTT,CASSEVQGTGNQPQHF
TRBD2,TRBJ2-7,TRBV10-1,-,TGCGCCAGCAGTGAGGGACTAGCGGGTTCCTACGAGCAGTACTTC,CASSEGLAGSYEQYF
TRBD2,TRBJ2-1,TRBV27,-,TGTGCCAGCAGGCCCACTAGCGGAAGCTCCTACAATGAGCAGTTCTTC,CASRPTSGSSYNEQFF
TRBD2,TRBJ2-7,TRBV28,-,TGTGCCAGCAAGACTAGCGGGTACTCCTACGAGCAGTACTTC,CASKTSGYSYEQYF
-,TRBJ1-3,TRBV25-1,-,TGTGCCAGCAGTCCAGTCTCCAGGGGCACCATATATTTT,CASSPVSRGTIYF
TRBD2,TRBJ2-7,TRBV6-2/TRBV6-3,-,TGTGCCAGCAGTTATATTAGCGGGAGGGCCATTTCCTACGAGCAGTACTTC,CASSYISGRAISYEQYF
TRBD2,TRBJ2-7,TRBV11-2,-,TGTGCCAGCAGCCGCCAGAGCGGGACGTACGAGCAGTACTTC,CASSRQSGTYEQYF
TRBD1,TRBJ2-7,TRBV12-3/TRBV12-4,-,TGTGCCAGTTCCCAGGGACAGGTCTACGAGCAGTACTTC,CASSQGQVYEQYF
TRBD2,TRBJ2-7,TRBV28,-,TGTGCCAGCTCCGGGGGGACTAGCGGGGTATACGAGCAGTACTTC,CASSGGTSGVYEQYF
-,TRBJ2-5,TRBV14,-,TGTGCCAGCAGCCCCCTCGGAGTGGCCCAGTACTTC,CASSPLGVAQYF
TRBD2,TRBJ2-7,TRBV9,-,TGTGCCAGCAGCGGCGGGACTAGCGGGATGTATGAGCAGTACTTC,CASSGGTSGMYEQYF
TRBD1,TRBJ1-2,TRBV10-3,few,TGTGCCATCAGTTCTTCCCGGGCACAGGGGGCGATTGGCTACACCTTC,CAISSSRAQGAIGYTF
TRBD2,TRBJ2-7,TRBV9,-,TGTGCCAGCAGCCCAGAGGAGACTAGCGGAACCTACGAGCAGTACTTC,CASSPEETSGTYEQYF
TRBD1,TRBJ1-3,TRBV28,-,TGTGCCAGCAGTCACAGGGGTTTCAACACCATATATTTT,CASSHRGFNTIYF
TRBD1,TRBJ1-4,TRBV2,-,TGTGCCAGTTCGACAGGGGTAACGACTAATGAAAAACTGTTTTTT,CASSTGVTTNEKLFF
-,TRBJ2-7,TRBV12-3/TRBV12-4,-,TGTGCCAGCAGTTTCGCGGGCCGCTACGAGCAGTACTTC,CASSFAGRYEQYF
-,TRBJ1-6,TRBV27,-,TGTGCCAGCAGTTTAGCAGGGGTGAGGGCGGATTCACCCCTCCACTTT,CASSLAGVRADSPLHF
-,TRBJ1-1,TRBV6-1,-,TGTGCCAGCAGTGAGTCCTTGACAACAGAAGCTTTCTTT,CASSESLTTEAFF
TRBD1,TRBJ1-6,TRBV6-1,-,TGTGCCAGCAGTGAACGGACAGGGGCCTCCTCCTATAATTCACCCCTCCACTTT,CASSERTGASSYNSPLHF
TRBD1,TRBJ2-5,TRBV6-5,few,TGTGCCGGAAGGACAGGGCGAGAGACCCAGTACTTC,CAGRTGRETQYF
-,TRBJ2-7,TRBV27,-,TGTGCCAGCAGTCCTCAGAGAGGCGAGCAGTACTTC,CASSPQRGEQYF
-,TRBJ2-4,TRBV3-1/TRBV3-2,-,TGTGCCAGCAGCCAAGCGGGGGCCAAAAACATTCAGTACTTC,CASSQAGAKNIQYF
TRBD1,TRBJ1-1,TRBV19,-,TGTGCCAGTAGTCACAGGGGGGACACTGAAGCTTTCTTT,CASSHRGDTEAFF
-,TRBJ1-4,TRBV4-2,-,TGTGCCAGCAGCCCGAGGAGCTTTGCGGAGATGAAAGTACTGTTTTTT,CASSPRSFAEMKVLFF
TRBD2,TRBJ2-1,TRBV15,-,TGTGCCACCAGCAGAGCGATCATTGGGCTAGCGGGAATCAATGAGCAGTTCTTC,CATSRAIIGLAGINEQFF
-,TRBJ1-1,TRBV28,-,TGTGCCAGCAGGATGGGGGGATTTACGGGTAACACTGAAGCTTTCTTT,CASRMGGFTGNTEAFF
-,TRBJ2-3,TRBV18,-,TGTGCCAGCTCACCCAGTGGGGGCGCTCACCTCACAGATACGCAGTATTTT,CASSPSGGAHLTDTQYF
TRBD1,TRBJ1-2,TRBV29-1,-,TGCAGCGTTGAACCTCGGACAGGGGAAGATTATGGCTACACCTTC,CSVEPRTGEDYGYTF
TRBD2,TRBJ2-1,TRBV12-5,-,TGTGCTAGTGGTTTGGTACCCTCTACTAGCGGGAGTTACAATGAGCAGTTCTTC,CASGLVPSTSGSYNEQFF
TRBD1,TRBJ2-1,TRBV9,-,TGTGCCAGCAGCGTAGGACCACAGGGGGTAGATGAGCAGTTCTTC,CASSVGPQGVDEQFF
-,TRBJ1-1,TRBV29-1,-,TGCAGCGTTGGGGGGGTACACGGAGGGTTTGCTTTCTTT,CSVGGVHGGFAFF
-,TRBJ2-6,TRBV29-1,-,TGCAGCGTTGCCCTCTCTGGGGCCAACGTCCTGACTTTC,CSVALSGANVLTF
TRBD1,TRBJ1-1,TRBV4-2,-,TGTGCCAGCAGACCCGGACAGGGGGCGCGAACTGAAGCTTTCTTT,CASRPGQGARTEAFF
TRBD2,TRBJ2-7,TRBV10-1,-,TGCGCCAGCAGTGGGGCGACTAGCGGGAGATACGAGCAGTACTTC,CASSGATSGRYEQYF
TRBD1,TRBJ2-7,TRBV28,-,TGTGCCAGCAGTATAGGACAGGGGGGTTACGAGCAGTACTTC,CASSIGQGGYEQYF
-,TRBJ1-5,TRBV6-6,once,TGTGCCAGCAGTCACCAGGTTAATCAGCCCCAGCATTTT,CASSHQVNQPQHF
-,TRBJ2-1,TRBV6-5,-,TGTGCCAGCACCCCCCCCCAGAATGAGCAGTTCTTC,CASTPPQNEQFF